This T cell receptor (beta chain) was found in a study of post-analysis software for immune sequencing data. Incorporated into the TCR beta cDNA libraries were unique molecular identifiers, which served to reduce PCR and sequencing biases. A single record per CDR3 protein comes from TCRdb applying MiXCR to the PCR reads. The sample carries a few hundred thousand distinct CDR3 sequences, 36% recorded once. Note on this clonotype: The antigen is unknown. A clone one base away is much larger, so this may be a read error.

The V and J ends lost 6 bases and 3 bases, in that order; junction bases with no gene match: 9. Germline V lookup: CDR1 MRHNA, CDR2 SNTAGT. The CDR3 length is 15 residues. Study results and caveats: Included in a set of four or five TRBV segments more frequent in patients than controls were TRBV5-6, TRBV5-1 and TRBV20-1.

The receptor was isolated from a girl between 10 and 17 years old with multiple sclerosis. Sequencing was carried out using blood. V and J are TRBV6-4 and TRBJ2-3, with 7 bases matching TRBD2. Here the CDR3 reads CASSPGRDGTDTQYF. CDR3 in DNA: TGTGCCAGCAGCCCAGGGAGGGATGGGACAGATACGCAGTATTTT.